The T cell receptor (beta chain) under discussion was sequenced for a study of cytomegalovirus exposure and HLA in healthy donors. Study context: Genotyping showed roughly 76% of 300 to 450 donors falling in the Caucasian-associated ancestry cluster.

Looked up from germline, CDR1 is SNHLY and CDR2 is FYNNEI. The CDR3 is made up of 13 amino acids. V lost 5 bases, J lost 6 bases, and 12 bases lay in between. A word on this clone: Its specificity is not known.

Study-wide points: Overall, 164 TCR beta chains were annotated as cytomegalovirus-associated. In most subjects, TCR beta sequences reportedly gave accurate predictions of HLA-A and HLA-B alleles.

PCR was performed using 60 Vbeta and 13 Jbeta primers. Some clones are missing from TCRdb's copy, which holds only in-frame ones; the method was immunoSEQ multiplex PCR. The sample comprises tens of thousands of clones, 75% to 85% of which are singletons, and 6.5% rests with the top ten. This receptor was identified in a human donor in good health. Material for sequencing was PBMCs. The J gene is TRBJ2-3, the V gene TRBV2; maybe TRBD1 (5 bases). The CDR3 region is CASSWTPRDTQYF. DNA of the CDR3: TGTGCCAGCAGTTGGACACCCAGGGATACGCAGTATTTT.